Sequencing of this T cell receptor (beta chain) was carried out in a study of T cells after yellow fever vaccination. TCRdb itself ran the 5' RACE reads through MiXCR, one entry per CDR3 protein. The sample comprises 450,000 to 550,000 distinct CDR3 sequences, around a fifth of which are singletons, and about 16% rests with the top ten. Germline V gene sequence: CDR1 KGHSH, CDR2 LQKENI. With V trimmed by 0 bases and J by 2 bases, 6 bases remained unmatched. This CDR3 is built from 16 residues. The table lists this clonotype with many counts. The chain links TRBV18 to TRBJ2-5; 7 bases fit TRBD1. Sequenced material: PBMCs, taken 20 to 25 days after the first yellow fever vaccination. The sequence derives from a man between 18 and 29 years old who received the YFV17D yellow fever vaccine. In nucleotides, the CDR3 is TGTGCCAGCTCACCACCGGGACAGAATAAACAAGAGACCCAGTACTTC. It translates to CASSPPGQNKQETQYF.